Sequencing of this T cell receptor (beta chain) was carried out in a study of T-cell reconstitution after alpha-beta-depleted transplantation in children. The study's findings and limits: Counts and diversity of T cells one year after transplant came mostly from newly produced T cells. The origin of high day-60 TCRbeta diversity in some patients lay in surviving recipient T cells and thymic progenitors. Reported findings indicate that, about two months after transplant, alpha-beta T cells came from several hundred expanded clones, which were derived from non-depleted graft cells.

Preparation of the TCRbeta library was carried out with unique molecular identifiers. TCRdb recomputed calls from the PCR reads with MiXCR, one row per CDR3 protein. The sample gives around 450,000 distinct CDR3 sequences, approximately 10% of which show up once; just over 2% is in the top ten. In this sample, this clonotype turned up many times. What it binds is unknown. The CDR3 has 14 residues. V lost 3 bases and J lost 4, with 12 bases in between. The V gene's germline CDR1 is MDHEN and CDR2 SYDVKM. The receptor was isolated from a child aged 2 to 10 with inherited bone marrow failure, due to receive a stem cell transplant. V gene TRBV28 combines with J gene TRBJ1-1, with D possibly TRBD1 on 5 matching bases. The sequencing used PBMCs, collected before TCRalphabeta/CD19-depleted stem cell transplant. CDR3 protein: CASSFRGVFTEAFF. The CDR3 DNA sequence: TGTGCCAGCAGTTTTCGGGGGGTATTCACTGAAGCTTTCTTT.